A selection of T cell receptor beta chains follows, all from one sample in a study of blood T cell repertoires in COVID-19. Assay used: immunoSEQ multiplex PCR; TCRdb lists only in-frame clones, some missing. The sample includes 450,000 or so clones, 80% to 90% of them seen just once. The specimen was peripheral blood. Every receptor here comes from a man between 18 and 35 years old with COVID-19, enrolled during active disease. Both conserved end residues are part of each CDR3. Fields, in order: clone size, J gene, V gene, CDR3 length, D gene, CDR3 DNA, CDR3 protein. The D gene is left open where the match is weak. Clone size is shown for a subset of rows, as once, few, many or a class of expanded clone.

>NA|TRBJ1-2|TRBV7-8|13|NA
TGTGCCAGCAGGGACAGCAGAAACTATGGCTACACCTTC
CASRDSRNYGYTF
>NA|TRBJ2-7|TRBV14|15|NA
TGTGCCAGCAGCCAAGGGCAGGCTTCCTCCTACGAGCAGTACTTC
CASSQGQASSYEQYF
>NA|TRBJ2-6|TRBV19|15|NA
TGTGCCAGTAAAGTACAAGACTCTGGGGCCAACGTCCTGACTTTC
CASKVQDSGANVLTF
>NA|TRBJ1-6|TRBV6-4|14|NA
TGTGCCAGCAGTGACGGGGGGGTAGGTTCACCCCTCCACTTT
CASSDGGVGSPLHF
>NA|TRBJ2-7|TRBV5-1|14|TRBD1
TGCGCCAGCAGCTCGGGACAGGGCTACGGCGAGCAGTACTTC
CASSSGQGYGEQYF
>NA|TRBJ2-7|TRBV29-1|13|TRBD1
TGCAGCGTTGTGACAGGGGCCCCTTCAGGGCAGTACTTC
CSVVTGAPSGQYF
>NA|TRBJ2-3|TRBV9|16|TRBD1
TGTGCCAGCAGCCCCCCTGGACAGGCTCTCACAGATACGCAGTATTTT
CASSPPGQALTDTQYF
>NA|TRBJ2-2|TRBV11-2|16|TRBD2
TGTGCCAGCAGCTTCCGAGCGGGGAGTCTCCCCGGGGAGCTGTTTTTT
CASSFRAGSLPGELFF
>once|TRBJ2-2|TRBV7-3|14|NA
TGTGCCAGCAGCTCTGCGGGGTACACCGGGGAGCTGTTTTTT
CASSSAGYTGELFF
>NA|TRBJ2-1|TRBV5-1|19|TRBD2
TGCGCCAGCAGCCGCCTAGGGGTGACTAGCGGTACTGCCTACAATGAGCAGTTCTTC
CASSRLGVTSGTAYNEQFF
>NA|TRBJ2-1|TRBV11-2|15|TRBD2
TGTGCCAGCAGCGCACTAGCGGGGCCTGGGAATGAGCAGTTCTTC
CASSALAGPGNEQFF
>NA|TRBJ2-7|TRBV18|12|NA
TGTGCCAGCTCACCGGGCCTCTACGAGCAGTACTTC
CASSPGLYEQYF
>NA|TRBJ2-1|TRBV9|16|NA
TGTGCCAGCAGCTCCACGACCGGCGGAGAGTACAATGAGCAGTTCTTC
CASSSTTGGEYNEQFF
>NA|TRBJ2-7|TRBV15|16|NA
TGTGCCACCAGCAGAGGGGGCAGGGTAGGGTCCGGCGAGCAGTACTTC
CATSRGGRVGSGEQYF
>NA|TRBJ1-4|TRBV18|19|TRBD1
TGTGCCAGCTCACCCCCCCTCCCAGGACAGGGGGCAACTAATGAAAAACTGTTTTTT
CASSPPLPGQGATNEKLFF
>NA|TRBJ1-2|TRBV5-1|15|TRBD1
TGCGCCAGCAGCTTGATCACAGGGGGCGGCTATGGCTACACCTTC
CASSLITGGGYGYTF
>NA|TRBJ2-3|TRBV5-1|15|NA
TGCGCCAGCAGCGAGCCGGGGACTAGCACAGATACGCAGTATTTT
CASSEPGTSTDTQYF
>few|TRBJ1-3|TRBV29-1|15|TRBD1
TGCAGCACCTACCGGGACAGGGGTATTGTAAACACCATATATTTT
CSTYRDRGIVNTIYF
>NA|TRBJ2-5|TRBV12-5|17|NA
TGTGCTAGTGGTCCAACCCTGACTGGCCCGGGAATCGAGACCCAGTACTTC
CASGPTLTGPGIETQYF
>NA|TRBJ1-5|TRBV27|15|NA
TGTGCCAGCAGTCCCCGAGGGCAGAGCAATCAGCCCCAGCATTTT
CASSPRGQSNQPQHF
>NA|TRBJ2-7|TRBV18|17|NA
TGTGCCAGCTCATCAACACAAAGTCAGGGGAGCTCCTACGAGCAGTACTTC
CASSSTQSQGSSYEQYF
>NA|TRBJ1-2|TRBV11-2|16|TRBD1
TGTGCCAGCAGCTCCTCTGGGACAGGGTTTAACTATGGCTACACCTTC
CASSSSGTGFNYGYTF
>NA|TRBJ2-3|TRBV4-1|15|NA
TGCGCCAGCAGCACTACCGGGACAACTGATTTGACGCAGTATTTT
CASSTTGTTDLTQYF
>NA|TRBJ2-7|TRBV2|14|TRBD2
TGTGCCAGCAGACCAACTAGCGGGAGATACGAGCAGTACTTC
CASRPTSGRYEQYF
>few|TRBJ1-5|TRBV10-1|13|NA
TGCGCCAGCAGTGTCGGAGGGGACCAGCCCCAGCATTTT
CASSVGGDQPQHF
>NA|TRBJ2-1|TRBV7-9|13|NA
TGTGCCAGCAGCTTAATGAGCGAAAATGAGCAGTTCTTC
CASSLMSENEQFF
>NA|TRBJ1-1|TRBV11-2|16|NA
TGTGCCAGCAGCTTGGATTCCGGGGTTTTTGACACTGAAGCTTTCTTT
CASSLDSGVFDTEAFF
>NA|TRBJ2-6|TRBV5-1|16|NA
TGCGCCAGCAGCTCTAACGTTCACTCTGGGGCCAACGTCCTGACTTTC
CASSSNVHSGANVLTF